The entry below describes one T cell receptor beta chain. As yet, its antigen is unknown. Researchers divided each subset's genomic DNA evenly across several immunoSEQ plates. This table comes from immunoSEQ multiplex PCR, and its TCRdb copy is limited to in-frame clones, with some not included. The sample includes over 850,000 clones, approximately 78% of them seen just once. These data belong to a study of shared clonotypes between healthy human individuals. The study, taken as a whole, reports: The sampled material consisted only of blood, and tissue repertoires are likely to differ. As a rule, naive subsets had a larger estimated richness than memory subsets.

CD45RA+ naive and CD45RA-negative memory subsets were separated from CD4+ cells. The CDR3 loop spans 17 amino acids. V gave up 0 bases and J gave up 10 bases, with 22 bases separating them. Germline V gives CDR1 SGDLS, CDR2 YYNGEE. Source material: memory CD4+ T cells from PBMCs. Subset: CD45RA-negative fraction. This sequence originates from a man younger than 30 in good health. Some clones in this sample may be carry-over from other donors' samples. The chain couples TRBV9 to TRBJ2-2, with unresolved D. The CDR3 nucleotides are TGTGCCAGCAGCGTAGTAGGGCCGGGTAATCCTATGGAGGAGCTGTTTTTT. As protein: CASSVVGPGNPMEELFF. The full variable domain, rest sourced from reference TRBV9 and TRBJ2-2, is DSGVTQTPKHLITATGQRVTLRCSPRSGDLSVYWYQQSLDQGLQFLIQYYNGEERAKGNILERFSAQQFPDLHSELNLSSLELGDSALYFCASSVVGPGNPMEELFFGEGSRLTVL.